A single sample is the source of the 25 T cell receptor beta chains below, sequenced in a study of control samples from healthy donors and cancer patients. Method: immunoSEQ multiplex PCR; TCRdb's copy keeps in-frame clones and lacks some. The data hold 150,000 to 200,000 clones, with about nine tenths observed a single time. The sample taken for sequencing was blood. The receptors here all came from a woman in her 30s in good health.

V is TRBV4-2 and J is TRBJ2-3; 9 nucleotides agree with TRBD1. This CDR3 spans 17 amino acids. Germline assignment: CDR1 LGHNA and CDR2 YNFKEQ. V lost 0 bases to trimming and J lost 4 bases; unmatched junction nucleotides: 8. CDR3 DNA sequence: TGTGCCAGCAGCCAAGATCCGGGACAGGGAGGCGCAGATACGCAGTATTTT. Protein: CASSQDPGQGGADTQYF.

Worth noting for this clone: The same CDR3 is also encoded by other DNA sequences in this sample. The V gene is TRBV11-3, the J gene TRBJ1-2; D unresolved. V dropped 1 base and J dropped 2 bases, with 8 bases sitting between them. The CDR3 runs 14 residues. Germline assignment: CDR1 SGHNT and CDR2 YENEEA. CDR3 coding DNA: TGTGCCAGCAGCTTAGTATTCAGGAACTATGGCTACACCTTC. This codes for CASSLVFRNYGYTF. Looking up the rest from reference TRBV11-3 and TRBJ1-2 gives the full variable domain: EAGVVQSPRYKIIEKKQPVAFWCNPISGHNTLYWYLQNLGQGPELLIRYENEEAVDDSQLPKDRFSAERLKGVDSTLKIQPAELGDSAVYLCASSLVFRNYGYTFGSGTRLTVV.

This chain connects TRBV3-1 (or the pseudogene TRBV3-2) to TRBJ1-4, with 10 positions matching TRBD1. CDR3 length: 15 amino acids. Germline V gene sequence: CDR1 LGHDT, CDR2 YNNKEL (reference sequence). Trimming removed 0 bases from V and 7 bases from J; junction bases left unmatched: 2. This CDR3 is CASSQDRDRGEKLFF. Written as DNA, the CDR3 is TGTGCCAGCAGCCAAGATAGGGACAGGGGTGAAAAACTGTTTTTT.

This sequence joins TRBV6-5 and TRBJ2-7; 9 bases are shared with TRBD1. Per germline, CDR1 MNHEY and CDR2 SVGAGI. This CDR3 contains 13 residues. Germline trimming cut 6 bases from V and 2 bases from J; bases unmatched to any gene: 2. The CDR3 DNA is TGTGCCAGCAGGGGGACAGGGACCTACGAGCAGTACTTC. It is translated as CASRGTGTYEQYF.

This clone was detected only once. V gene TRBV30 combines with J gene TRBJ2-5; 13 nucleotides line up with TRBD2. The CDR3 is made up of 15 amino acids. Germline V CDR1 and CDR2: GTSNPN, SVGIG (reference sequence). V shed 0 bases, J shed 4 bases, and the junction held 2 bases outside the gene matches. As DNA, the CDR3 is TGTGCCTGGAGTGTGGGGACTAGCGGGACAGAGACCCAGTACTTC. It is translated as CAWSVGTSGTETQYF.

The sample holds one count of this clone. The chain joins TRBV6-5 to TRBJ1-2; 11 bases are shared with TRBD1. The germline CDR1 and CDR2 sequences are MNHEY and SVGAGI. The V gene end was trimmed by 2 bases and the J gene end by 2 bases; junction bases not matched to a gene: 1. The CDR3 sequence is 15 residues long. The DNA of the CDR3 is TGTGCCAGCAGTTACGGGACAGGGGGAAACTATGGCTACACCTTC. The encoded protein is CASSYGTGGNYGYTF.

The chain links TRBV19 to TRBJ1-4; 8 bases align to TRBD1. The V and J ends lost 6 bases and 8 bases, in that order; junction bases with no gene match: 8. Looked up from germline, CDR1 is LNHDA and CDR2 is SQIVND (reference sequence). The length of the CDR3 is 14 residues. DNA for the CDR3: TGTGCCAGTAGCCCGACAGGGGTAAAAGAAAAACTGTTTTTT. Translated, it gives CASSPTGVKEKLFF.

This chain's CDR3 is CASSQGDNSYEQYF. In nucleotides, the CDR3 is TGCGCCAGCAGCCAAGGGGACAACTCCTACGAGCAGTACTTC. This rearrangement joins TRBV4-3 to TRBJ2-7; D may be TRBD1 (6 bases). This CDR3 comprises 14 residues. The germline V gene has CDR1 LGHNA and CDR2 YSLEER. With 1 base removed from V and 0 bases from J, the gap between germline ends came to 7 bases.

CDR3 region: CAWSVLNEQFF. The DNA of the CDR3 is TGTGCCTGGAGTGTACTCAATGAGCAGTTCTTC. The gene calls are TRBV30 and TRBJ2-1; D is ambiguous. CDR1 GTSNPN and CDR2 SVGIG come from the germline V gene (reference sequence). V lost 0 bases to trimming and J lost 6 bases, with 3 bases between them. This CDR3 spans 11 amino acids.

The genes are TRBV5-4 and TRBJ1-4; TRBD1 matches at 9 bases. The CDR3 sequence is 14 residues long. V lost 4 bases to trimming and J lost 2 bases; unmatched junction nucleotides: 0. Germline V gene data show CDR1 as SGHNT and CDR2 as YYREEE (reference sequence). CDR3 sequence (DNA): TGTGCCAGCAGCACAGGGGGCACTAATGAAAAACTGTTTTTT. The encoded protein is CASSTGGTNEKLFF.

The rearrangement joins TRBV13 to TRBJ2-7; TRBD1 is a possible D gene (5 bases). The germline gives CDR1 PRHDT, CDR2 FYEKMQ (reference sequence). V was cut by 5 bases and J by 4 bases, with 12 bases left in between. CDR3 size: 13 residues. CDR3 sequence (DNA): TGTGCCAGCAGCAACCGACAGATTTACGAGCAGTACTTC. It translates to CASSNRQIYEQYF.

CDR3 amino acids: CASSWAGQGSNEQFF. CDR3 DNA sequence: TGTGCCAGCAGTTGGGCGGGACAGGGCTCCAATGAGCAGTTCTTC. The chain employs TRBV28 and TRBJ2-1; 9 bases map to TRBD1. V gave up 4 bases and J gave up 6 bases; unmatched junction bases: 7. The germline gives CDR1 MDHEN, CDR2 SYDVKM. The CDR3 totals 15 residues.

The V and J genes are TRBV24-1 and TRBJ2-3; 15 nucleotides match TRBD2. The J segment lost 7 bases and the V segment lost 4 bases, leaving 5 bases of the junction unmatched. This CDR3 contains 16 residues. Germline-derived CDR1 and CDR2 are KGHDR and SFDVKD. CDR3 sequence: CATSDSGTSGRNTQYF. The DNA for the CDR3 is TGTGCCACCAGTGACTCCGGGACTAGCGGGAGGAATACGCAGTATTTT.

The chain combines TRBV25-1 with TRBJ1-5; TRBD1 agrees at 12 bases. J lost 5 bases, V lost 7 bases, and 6 bases had no gene match. The CDR3 totals 15 residues. The germline V gene encodes CDR1 MGHDK and CDR2 SYGVNS. This CDR3 reads CASTPGTGGYQPQHF. The CDR3 region has the DNA TGTGCCAGCACCCCCGGGACAGGGGGCTATCAGCCCCAGCATTTT.

This clone was seen a single time. The chain combines TRBV7-2 with TRBJ2-1; 12 bases map to TRBD2. V was clipped by 5 bases and J by 4 bases; unmatched bases: 6. Per the germline V gene, CDR1 is SGHTA and CDR2 is FQGNSA. The CDR3 has 16 amino acids. The CDR3 DNA follows: TGTGCCAGCAGCCCGCGACTAGCGGGGGTATACAATGAGCAGTTCTTC. It yields the protein CASSPRLAGVYNEQFF.

DNA for the CDR3: TGTGCCAGCAGTTTATCCGGGACAGCCAATCAGCCCCAGCATTTT. Translation gives CASSLSGTANQPQHF. The V call is TRBV28, the J call TRBJ1-5; TRBD1 agrees at 7 bases. V was clipped by 1 base and J by 3 bases; unmatched bases: 3. There are 15 residues in the CDR3. Germline CDR1 MDHEN, CDR2 SYDVKM. Combining the CDR3 with reference TRBV28 and TRBJ1-5 gives the whole variable domain DVKVTQSSRYLVKRTGEKVFLECVQDMDHENMFWYRQDPGLGLRLIYFSYDVKMKEKGDIPEGYSVSREKKERFSLILESASTNQTSMYLCASSLSGTANQPQHFGDGTRLSIL.

The chain joins TRBV15 to TRBJ2-3; the D gene is possibly TRBD1 (6 bases). V shed 0 bases and J shed 5 bases, with 12 bases lying between them. The CDR3 is made up of 15 amino acids. CDR1 and CDR2 from the germline V gene are LNHNV and YYDKDF (reference sequence). The CDR3 nucleotides read TGTGCCACCAGCAGAGAGGTGGGGGCGGGAGATACGCAGTATTTT. It encodes CATSREVGAGDTQYF.

This chain connects TRBV13 to TRBJ2-3, with 10 bases fitting TRBD1. This CDR3 region has 15 residues. With 5 bases clipped from V and 2 bases from J, the junction kept 4 bases outside the gene matches. Germline V gene sequence: CDR1 PRHDT, CDR2 FYEKMQ (reference sequence). The CDR3: CASSRDRGATDTQYF. The DNA of the CDR3 is TGTGCCAGCAGCCGGGACAGGGGAGCCACAGATACGCAGTATTTT.

V usage is TRBV7-9 and J usage is TRBJ2-7; a possible D gene is TRBD1 (7 bases). In germline, CDR1 is SEHNR, CDR2 FQNEAQ (reference sequence). The CDR3 consists of 14 residues. V was trimmed by 5 bases and J by 4 bases, leaving 15 bases between them. The CDR3 spells CASSTDREVYEQYF. CDR3 in DNA: TGTGCCAGCAGCACAGACAGGGAGGTATACGAGCAGTACTTC. The full variable domain, completed using reference TRBV7-9 and TRBJ2-7, is DTGVSQNPRHKITKRGQNVTFRCDPISEHNRLYWYRQTLGQGPEFLTYFQNEAQLEKSRLLSDRFSAERPKGSFSTLEIQRTEQGDSAMYLCASSTDREVYEQYFGPGTRLTVT.

V and J are TRBV5-5 and TRBJ1-2, with TRBD1 matching 9 bases. Germline-derived CDR1 and CDR2 are SGHKS and YYEKEE (reference sequence). V was clipped by 4 bases and J by 4 bases; unmatched bases: 8. CDR3 length equals 15 residues. The CDR3 sequence: CASSRWDRAPYGYTF. CDR3 in DNA: TGTGCCAGCAGCCGTTGGGACAGGGCCCCCTATGGCTACACCTTC.

The chain links TRBV19 to TRBJ2-7, with D perhaps matching TRBD2 (6 bases). CDR1 and CDR2 (germline): LNHDA, SQIVND (reference sequence). CDR3 length: 14 amino acids. Trimming removed 4 bases at V and 2 bases at J, with 12 bases between. In nucleotides, the CDR3 is TGTGCCAGTAGTACTAGGCGGGACCCCTACGAGCAGTACTTC. Translation gives CASSTRRDPYEQYF.

The chain couples TRBV30 to TRBJ1-2, with D perhaps TRBD1 (5 bases). This CDR3 region has 12 residues. Germline CDR1 and CDR2: GTSNPN and SVGIG (reference sequence). V was trimmed by 4 bases and J by 2 bases, leaving 8 bases between them. This CDR3 is CAWKGLNYGYTF. The CDR3 bases are TGTGCCTGGAAGGGGTTGAACTATGGCTACACCTTC.

V is TRBV5-4 and J is TRBJ2-1, with 12 bases that match TRBD2. The germline V gene encodes CDR1 SGHNT and CDR2 YYREEE (reference sequence). The CDR3 extends over 15 amino acids. V was clipped by 4 bases and J by 8 bases; unmatched bases: 7. CDR3 DNA: TGTGCCAGCAGCCACAGGACTAGCGGGACGGATGAGCAGTTCTTC. Residues: CASSHRTSGTDEQFF.

This chain uses TRBV12-3 or TRBV12-4 with TRBJ1-2; 8 bases match TRBD1. V was pared by 6 bases and J by 3 bases, with 0 bases of the junction left unmatched. The CDR3 spans 12 residues. The CDR3 here is CASRQGDYGYTF. For the CDR3, the DNA is TGTGCCAGCAGACAGGGGGACTATGGCTACACCTTC.

The rearrangement links TRBV18 to TRBJ1-2; D unresolved. The germline CDR1 and CDR2 sequences are KGHSH and LQKENI. CDR3 length equals 13 residues. Trimming pared 0 bases from V and 2 bases from J, leaving 4 bases between. The CDR3 DNA follows: TGTGCCAGCTCACCACCGTCGAACTATGGCTACACCTTC. The encoded protein is CASSPPSNYGYTF. Drawing the rest from reference TRBV18 and TRBJ1-2, the complete variable domain is NAGVMQNPRHLVRRRGQEARLRCSPMKGHSHVYWYRQLPEEGLKFMVYLQKENIIDESGMPKERFSAEFPKEGPSILRIQQVVRGDSAAYFCASSPPSNYGYTFGSGTRLTVV.